The 19 T cell receptor beta chains below were found in one sample sequenced in a study of shared clonotypes between healthy human individuals. Generated by immunoSEQ multiplex PCR, the TCRdb table keeps only in-frame clones and is missing some. Among 500,000 or so clones listed, roughly 95% were seen once. Sequencing used naive CD4+ T cells sorted from blood. Noted subset: CD45RA+ positively selected. Receptors originate from a woman in her 30s in good health.

The chain links TRBV27 to TRBJ2-2; D might be TRBD2 (6 bases). This CDR3 is built from 17 residues. Germline V gene sequence: CDR1 MNHEY, CDR2 SMNVEV (reference sequence). The V end lost 3 bases, the J end lost 0 bases, and 14 bases lay between the germline ends. The CDR3 spells CASSFRLAGSNTGELFF. The DNA for the CDR3 is TGTGCCAGCAGTTTTCGGCTGGCGGGATCGAACACCGGGGAGCTGTTTTTT.

This chain uses TRBV19 with TRBJ2-5; 10 positions match TRBD2. J was trimmed by 4 bases and V by 6 bases; bases with no gene match: 5. The CDR3 is 14 residues long. Germline-derived CDR1 and CDR2 are LNHDA and SQIVND (reference sequence). The CDR3: CASSTSGIGETQYF. In DNA form, the CDR3 reads TGTGCCAGTAGCACTAGCGGGATAGGAGAGACCCAGTACTTC.

This rearrangement joins TRBV18 to TRBJ2-6; D possibly corresponds to TRBD1 (6 bases). The V end was cut by 2 bases, the J end by 2 bases, with 13 bases between. Germline lookup yields CDR1 KGHSH and CDR2 LQKENI. CDR3 length: 17 amino acids. The CDR3 DNA follows: TGTGCCAGCTCACCATCGGCAGGGGCAACTGGGGCCAACGTCCTGACTTTC. Translated, it gives CASSPSAGATGANVLTF.

V and J are TRBV5-4 and TRBJ2-7, with unresolved D. The V end was cut by 4 bases, the J end by 0 bases, with 26 bases between. This CDR3 comprises 19 residues. CDR1 is SGHNT, CDR2 YYREEE, per germline (reference sequence). CDR3 in amino acids: CASSREIDSYQISSYEQYF. The CDR3 DNA follows: TGTGCCAGCAGCCGAGAAATTGACTCGTACCAGATCTCCTCCTACGAGCAGTACTTC.

The chain employs TRBV7-9 and TRBJ2-3, with no clear D. The V gene lost 5 bases and the J gene lost 7 bases, with 7 bases spanning the gap. This CDR3 has 11 residues. CDR1 and CDR2 (germline): SEHNR, FQNEAQ (reference sequence). Written as DNA, the CDR3 is TGTGCCAGCAGCCCCGGTAATACGCAGTATTTT. It codes for CASSPGNTQYF. The entire variable domain, with the rest obtained from reference TRBV7-9 and TRBJ2-3, is as follows: DTGVSQNPRHKITKRGQNVTFRCDPISEHNRLYWYRQTLGQGPEFLTYFQNEAQLEKSRLLSDRFSAERPKGSFSTLEIQRTEQGDSAMYLCASSPGNTQYFGPGTRLTVL.

The chain couples TRBV6-4 to TRBJ1-2; tentative D call: TRBD1 (6 bases). Germline CDR1 and CDR2: MRHNA and SNTAGT. The V gene lost 6 bases and the J gene lost 7 bases, with 18 bases spanning the gap. The CDR3 loop spans 14 amino acids. Here the CDR3 DNA reads TGTGCCAGCAGGCCCTCGGGGGCCTCAGGTGGCTACACCTTC. Translation: CASRPSGASGGYTF.

The rearrangement joins TRBV28 to TRBJ1-1; the match to TRBD1 covers 9 bases. The junction had 6 bases not matched to a gene; V was cut back by 6 bases and J by 1 base. The V gene's germline CDR1 is MDHEN and CDR2 SYDVKM. There are 15 residues in the CDR3. CDR3: CASREPGQGNTEAFF. CDR3 DNA: TGTGCCAGCAGAGAACCGGGACAGGGGAACACTGAAGCTTTCTTT.

This chain links TRBV5-6 with TRBJ2-1; a weak D match, TRBD2 (5 bases). The CDR3 has 15 residues. V lost 4 bases to trimming and J lost 4 bases, with 15 bases between them. The germline V gene encodes CDR1 SGHDT and CDR2 YYEEEE. CDR3 coding DNA: TGTGCCAGCAGCGGAGGATTGGCACCTTACAATGAGCAGTTCTTC. It is translated as CASSGGLAPYNEQFF.

This chain uses TRBV30 with TRBJ1-1, with 9 bases matching TRBD1. CDR1 is GTSNPN, CDR2 SVGIG, per germline (reference sequence). The CDR3 extends over 13 amino acids. The ends lost 4 bases at V and 7 bases at J; junction bases unmatched: 7. The CDR3 sequence is CAWTQGAGLEAFF. The CDR3 bases are TGTGCCTGGACACAGGGGGCAGGACTTGAAGCTTTCTTT.

The chain joins TRBV28 to TRBJ2-7; either TRBD1 or TRBD2 may fit D (5 bases each). This CDR3 has 17 residues. Germline assignment: CDR1 MDHEN and CDR2 SYDVKM. The V and J ends lost 4 bases and 3 bases respectively, with 22 bases between them. CDR3 sequence (DNA): TGTGCCAGCAGTTCTCGTCTCGGCGGGCCAGGGCTCTACGAGCAGTACTTC. It encodes CASSSRLGGPGLYEQYF.

V gene TRBV13 combines with J gene TRBJ2-1; 7 bases align to TRBD1. Per germline, CDR1 PRHDT and CDR2 FYEKMQ (reference sequence). V gave up 8 bases and J gave up 2 bases; unmatched junction bases: 6. The CDR3 spans 14 residues. CDR3 sequence (DNA): TGTGCCAGCTGTGAGACAGGGACCTACAATGAGCAGTTCTTC. It codes for CASCETGTYNEQFF.

V usage is TRBV28 and J usage is TRBJ2-7; no clear D. Trimming cost V 2 bases and J 2 bases, with 7 bases left between them. Germline CDR1 MDHEN, CDR2 SYDVKM. The CDR3 consists of 13 residues. The CDR3 DNA sequence: TGTGCCAGCAGTTTACAGGCCCCCTACGAGCAGTACTTC. Translated, it gives CASSLQAPYEQYF.

The V call is TRBV19, the J call TRBJ2-7; 13 bases agree with TRBD2. The CDR3 is 16 amino acids. V shed 6 bases, J shed 7 bases, and the junction held 12 bases outside the gene matches. Per germline, CDR1 LNHDA and CDR2 SQIVND (reference sequence). The DNA for the CDR3 is TGTGCCAGTAGCGGACTAGCGGGAGTTTCTTCGGGGGAGCAGTACTTC. As protein: CASSGLAGVSSGEQYF.

In the case of this clone: An end of the junction differs from the germline gene, which may be a read error. The rearrangement uses TRBV4-1 and TRBJ1-5, with D maybe TRBD1 (5 bases). The CDR3 is 14 amino acids. Germline V lookup: CDR1 MGHRA, CDR2 YSYEKL. The CDR3 nucleotides are TGCGTCAGCAGCCAAGAAATCGCAGGGCAGCCCCAGCATTTT. This sequence encodes CVSSQEIAGQPQHF.

This chain uses TRBV13 with TRBJ2-5; the D gene is possibly TRBD2 (6 bases). Trimming removed 7 bases at V and 4 bases at J, with 13 bases between. This CDR3 region has 13 residues. Per the germline V gene, CDR1 is PRHDT and CDR2 is FYEKMQ (reference sequence). In DNA, the CDR3 is TGTGCCAGCACCCCCCGCGGGACAGAGACCCAGTACTTC. This gives the protein CASTPRGTETQYF.

V and J are TRBV5-3 and TRBJ1-5; 7 nucleotides agree with TRBD1. TRBV5-3 is an open reading frame whose function is uncertain. Germline trimming cut 0 bases from V and 2 bases from J; bases unmatched to any gene: 11. This CDR3 has 18 amino acids. CDR3 residues: CARSLACRGPQGNQPQHF. The CDR3 DNA reads as TGTGCCAGAAGCTTGGCGTGTAGGGGGCCGCAAGGCAATCAGCCCCAGCATTTT.

This clone was seen once. The rearrangement joins TRBV27 to TRBJ2-1, with D perhaps matching TRBD2 (6 bases). This CDR3 spans 16 amino acids. Germline V CDR1 and CDR2: MNHEY, SMNVEV (reference sequence). Trimming removed 5 bases at V and 6 bases at J, with 20 bases between. Here the CDR3 reads CASSPLAPRLSNEQFF. The CDR3 DNA reads TGTGCCAGCAGTCCACTAGCCCCGAGGCTCTCCAATGAGCAGTTCTTC.

This rearrangement joins TRBV6-5 to TRBJ1-2; D is uncertain. Per germline, CDR1 MNHEY and CDR2 SVGAGI. The CDR3 is 15 amino acids. Trimming took 0 bases from V and 1 from J, leaving 9 bases between them. The CDR3 loop is CASSYSMQINYGYTF. CDR3 in DNA: TGTGCCAGCAGTTACTCGATGCAGATTAACTATGGCTACACCTTC.

The V and J genes are TRBV2 and TRBJ2-5; D perhaps matches TRBD1 (6 bases). Trimming pared 7 bases from V and 5 bases from J, leaving 14 bases between. Germline CDR1 and CDR2: SNHLY and FYNNEI. There are 13 residues in the CDR3. The CDR3 reads CASTVTGLETQYF. The CDR3 DNA is TGTGCCAGCACTGTGACAGGATTGGAGACCCAGTACTTC.